Below, 16 T cell receptor beta chains from the same sample are listed, as sequenced in a study of identical twins. MiXCR was run by TCRdb on the 5' RACE reads, yielding one entry per CDR3 protein. The table shows 250,000 to 300,000 distinct CDR3 sequences, with roughly 9.7% occurring only once. The sample also formed part of further work on yellow fever vaccine responses in identical twins.

Sequenced sample: CD8+ T cells sorted from blood. The receptors come from a woman aged 18-30 years in good health.

CDR3: CASSPGARSYEQYF. In DNA form, the CDR3 reads TGTGCCAGCAGCCCAGGGGCGCGGTCCTACGAGCAGTACTTC. The V call is TRBV7-3, the J call TRBJ2-7; tentative D call: TRBD1 (6 bases). The CDR3 length is 14 residues. The V gene lost 5 bases and the J gene lost 1 base, with 12 bases spanning the gap. Germline V gene data show CDR1 as SGHTA and CDR2 as FQGTGA.

This clonotype was recorded many times. The J gene is TRBJ2-1, the V gene TRBV2; D is unresolved. CDR3 length: 11 residues. Trimming took 8 bases from V and 7 from J, leaving 9 bases between them. Germline CDR1 reads SNHLY; CDR2 reads FYNNEI. The CDR3 nucleotides are TGTGCCAGCTCAGTGAGTAATGAGCAGTTCTTC. It is translated as CASSVSNEQFF.

This clonotype was counted many times. The rearrangement links TRBV7-9 to TRBJ2-1; D might be TRBD1 or TRBD2, each matching 5 bases. This CDR3 has 17 residues. The V end was cut by 7 bases, the J end by 0 bases, with 19 bases between. Germline CDR1 and CDR2: SEHNR and FQNEAQ (reference sequence). For the CDR3, the DNA is TGTGCCAGCAAACCTCGGGACGTATCTGACTCCTACAATGAGCAGTTCTTC. Translating gives CASKPRDVSDSYNEQFF.

The chain recombines TRBV20-1 with TRBJ2-3; D unclear. The germline V gene has CDR1 DFQATT and CDR2 SNEGSKA (reference sequence). CDR3 length: 16 residues. The V gene lost 3 bases and the J gene lost 2 bases, with 18 bases spanning the gap. In DNA form, the CDR3 reads TGCAGTGCTAGCCCCTTGGCCACCTCATACACAGATACGCAGTATTTT. Translating it yields CSASPLATSYTDTQYF.

This clonotype has just a few counts. This chain joins TRBV7-6 and TRBJ1-1; tentative D call: TRBD1 (6 bases). Trimming removed 0 bases at V and 1 base at J, with 12 bases between. The CDR3 is 16 residues long. The germline V gene has CDR1 SGHVS and CDR2 FNYEAQ. The CDR3 nucleotides read TGTGCCAGCAGCTTAGCGGGGGCTGGTGGGAACACTGAAGCTTTCTTT. It specifies CASSLAGAGGNTEAFF.

Regarding this clonotype: It may be a read error: a sequence one base away is much more abundant. The CDR3 DNA follows: TGTGCCAGCAGCTCCCGACTATTCAACGAGCGGTACTTC. Translated: CASSSRLFNERYF. This sequence joins TRBV13 and TRBJ2-7, with D maybe TRBD2 (5 bases). CDR1 is PRHDT, CDR2 FYEKMQ, per germline (reference sequence). The CDR3 length is 13 residues.

This clonotype came up a few times. The chain links TRBV7-2 to TRBJ2-1; 12 positions match TRBD2. The CDR3 runs 18 residues. J lost 7 bases, V lost 0 bases, and 10 bases had no gene match. CDR1 and CDR2 from the germline V gene are SGHTA and FQGNSA. In DNA form, the CDR3 reads TGTGCCAGCAGCTTAGCACTAGCGGGGGGCCCAACGCTTAATGAGCAGTTCTTC. As protein: CASSLALAGGPTLNEQFF.

The chain joins TRBV29-1 to TRBJ1-2; D remains unclear. This CDR3 comprises 11 residues. Trimming removed 0 bases from V and 13 bases from J, with 12 bases in between. Germline CDR1 and CDR2: SQVTM and ANQGSEA. The CDR3 is CSVEDAERGTF. In DNA form, the CDR3 reads TGCAGCGTTGAAGACGCGGAAAGAGGCACCTTC.

There are a few counts of this clonotype. The rearrangement links TRBV7-2 to TRBJ2-1, with TRBD2 matching 8 bases. Trimming took 5 bases from V and 3 from J; bases not matched to a gene: 12. Germline CDR1 is SGHTA and CDR2 is FQGNSA. This CDR3 is 17 amino acids long. The CDR3 here is CASSPRGGRGYYNEQFF. Written as DNA, the CDR3 is TGTGCCAGCAGCCCACGCGGGGGGCGGGGCTACTACAATGAGCAGTTCTTC.

This clonotype has a count of ten or more. The chain has TRBV5-6 and TRBJ1-2; D perhaps matches TRBD1 (6 bases). V was clipped by 0 bases and J by 4 bases, with 13 bases between them. This CDR3 is built from 15 residues. CDR1 is SGHDT and CDR2 is YYEEEE in the germline V gene. DNA for the CDR3: TGTGCCAGCAGCTTGGCCTCAGGGGCGGCCTATGGCTACACCTTC. Translating gives CASSLASGAAYGYTF. The full variable domain, completed using reference TRBV5-6 and TRBJ1-2, is DAGVTQSPTHLIKTRGQQVTLRCSPKSGHDTVSWYQQALGQGPQFIFQYYEEEERQRGNFPDRFSGHQFPNYSSELNVNALLLGDSALYLCASSLASGAAYGYTFGSGTRLTVV.

This clonotype was observed many times. This rearrangement joins TRBV25-1 to TRBJ2-1; TRBD1 matches 9 bases. With V trimmed by 4 bases and J by 7 bases, 8 bases remained unmatched. The germline gives CDR1 MGHDK, CDR2 SYGVNS. CDR3 length: 15 amino acids. The DNA for the CDR3 is TGTGCCAGCAGTGTAGACAGGGGGTTGGGAAATGAGCAGTTCTTC. It translates to CASSVDRGLGNEQFF.

There are many counts of this clonotype. The genes are TRBV29-1 and TRBJ2-5; 8 nucleotides match TRBD1. After removal of 7 bases from V and 5 bases from J, the junction contained 6 bases not matched to a gene. The CDR3 is 12 amino acids. Germline assignment: CDR1 SQVTM and CDR2 ANQGSEA. Here the CDR3 reads CSARTGMETQYF. As DNA, the CDR3 is TGCAGCGCAAGGACAGGGATGGAGACCCAGTACTTC.

This clonotype has just a few counts. The chain combines TRBV20-1 with TRBJ2-7; D may be TRBD2 (5 bases). Germline loops: CDR1 DFQATT, CDR2 SNEGSKA (reference sequence). Trimming took off 3 bases at V and 7 bases at J, with 13 bases between the two ends. The CDR3 has 12 amino acids. Written as DNA, the CDR3 is TGCAGTGCTAGGACTATTCGTATTGAGCAGTACTTC. Its protein is CSARTIRIEQYF.

The V call is TRBV29-1, the J call TRBJ1-4; the D gene is possibly TRBD1 (6 bases). Germline V gives CDR1 SQVTM, CDR2 ANQGSEA. V was pared by 8 bases and J by 5 bases, with 15 bases between. This CDR3 is 13 amino acids long. The CDR3 reads CSILQRGNEKLFF. The CDR3 DNA sequence: TGCAGCATCCTGCAGAGGGGGAATGAAAAACTGTTTTTT. The full variable domain, its missing parts supplied by reference TRBV29-1 and TRBJ1-4, is SAVISQKPSRDICQRGTSLTIQCQVDSQVTMMFWYRQQPGQSLTLIATANQGSEATYESGFVIDKFPISRPNLTFSTLTVSNMSPEDSSIYLCSILQRGNEKLFFGSGTQLSVL.

This clonotype was observed a few times. The V call is TRBV12-3 or TRBV12-4, the J call TRBJ2-1; 9 nucleotides align to TRBD2. J was trimmed by 9 bases and V by 7 bases; bases with no gene match: 7. This CDR3 spans 13 amino acids. The CDR3 sequence: CASIGGRAPEQFF. The CDR3 nucleotides are TGTGCCAGCATCGGCGGGAGGGCCCCTGAGCAGTTCTTC.

This rearrangement joins TRBV24-1 to TRBJ2-5; D may be TRBD1 (5 bases). The germline V gene encodes CDR1 KGHDR and CDR2 SFDVKD. This CDR3 spans 14 amino acids. V was shortened by 3 bases and J by 5 bases, with 12 bases between the two germline ends. The CDR3: CATSDEQEFETQYF. The CDR3 DNA reads as TGTGCCACCAGTGATGAACAGGAATTTGAGACCCAGTACTTC.